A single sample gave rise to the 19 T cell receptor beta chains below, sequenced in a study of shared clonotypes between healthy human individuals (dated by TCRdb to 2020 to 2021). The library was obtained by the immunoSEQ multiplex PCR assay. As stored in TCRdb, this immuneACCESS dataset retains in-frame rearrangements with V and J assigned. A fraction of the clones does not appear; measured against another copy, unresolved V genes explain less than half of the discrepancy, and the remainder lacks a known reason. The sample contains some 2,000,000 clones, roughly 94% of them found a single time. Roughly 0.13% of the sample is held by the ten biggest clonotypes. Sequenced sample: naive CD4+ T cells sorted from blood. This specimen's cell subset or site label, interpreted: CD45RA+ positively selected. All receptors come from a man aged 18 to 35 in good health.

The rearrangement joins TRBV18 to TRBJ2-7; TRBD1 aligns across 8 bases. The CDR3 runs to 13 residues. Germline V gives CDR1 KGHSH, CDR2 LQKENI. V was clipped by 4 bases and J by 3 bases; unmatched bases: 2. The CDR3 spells CASSRQGNYEQYF. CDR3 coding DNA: TGTGCCAGCTCACGACAGGGGAACTACGAGCAGTACTTC. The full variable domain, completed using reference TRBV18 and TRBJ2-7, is NAGVMQNPRHLVRRRGQEARLRCSPMKGHSHVYWYRQLPEEGLKFMVYLQKENIIDESGMPKERFSAEFPKEGPSILRIQQVVRGDSAAYFCASSRQGNYEQYFGPGTRLTVT.

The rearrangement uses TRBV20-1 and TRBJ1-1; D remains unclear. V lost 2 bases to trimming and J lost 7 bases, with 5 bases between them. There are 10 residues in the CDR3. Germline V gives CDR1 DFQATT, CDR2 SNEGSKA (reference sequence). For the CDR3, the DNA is TGCAGTGCTAGACATATTGAAGCTTTCTTT. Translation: CSARHIEAFF.

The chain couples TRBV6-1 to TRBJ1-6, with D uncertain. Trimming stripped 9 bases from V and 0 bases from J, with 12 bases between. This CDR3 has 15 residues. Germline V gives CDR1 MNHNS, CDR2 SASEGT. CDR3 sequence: CASGGGSSYNSPLHF. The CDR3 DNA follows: TGTGCCAGTGGTGGAGGGAGCTCCTATAATTCACCCCTCCACTTT.

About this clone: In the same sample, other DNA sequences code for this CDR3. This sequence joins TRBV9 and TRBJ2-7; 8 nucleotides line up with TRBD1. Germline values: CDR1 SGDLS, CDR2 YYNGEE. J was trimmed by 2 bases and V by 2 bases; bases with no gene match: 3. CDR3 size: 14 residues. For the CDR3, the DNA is TGTGCCAGCAGCGTTGGACAGGGACCCTACGAGCAGTACTTC. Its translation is CASSVGQGPYEQYF.

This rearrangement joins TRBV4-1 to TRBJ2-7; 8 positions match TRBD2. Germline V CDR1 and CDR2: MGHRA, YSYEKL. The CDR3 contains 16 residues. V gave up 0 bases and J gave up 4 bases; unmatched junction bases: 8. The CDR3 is CASSQEEGLALYEQYF. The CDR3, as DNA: TGCGCCAGCAGCCAAGAAGAAGGACTAGCCCTATACGAGCAGTACTTC.

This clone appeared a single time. CDR3 in DNA: TGTGCCACCGGACCGGTCAATCAGCCCCAGCATTTT. It translates to CATGPVNQPQHF. The V and J genes are TRBV10-3 and TRBJ1-5; no firm D call. Germline lookup yields CDR1 ENHRY and CDR2 SYGVKD. V was trimmed by 10 bases and J by 3 bases, leaving 10 bases between them. The CDR3 sequence is 12 residues long.

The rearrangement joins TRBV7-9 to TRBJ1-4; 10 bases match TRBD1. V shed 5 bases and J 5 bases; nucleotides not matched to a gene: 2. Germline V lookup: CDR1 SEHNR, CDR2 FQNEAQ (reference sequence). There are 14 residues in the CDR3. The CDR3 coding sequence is TGTGCCAGCAGCCGGGGACAGGGGAATGAAAAACTGTTTTTT. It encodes CASSRGQGNEKLFF.

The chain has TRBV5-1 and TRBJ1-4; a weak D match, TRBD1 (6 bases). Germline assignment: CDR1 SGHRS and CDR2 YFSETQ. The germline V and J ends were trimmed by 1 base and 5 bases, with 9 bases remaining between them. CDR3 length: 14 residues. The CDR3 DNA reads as TGCGCCAGCAGCTTGTCCAGGGGCAATGAAAAACTGTTTTTT. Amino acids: CASSLSRGNEKLFF.

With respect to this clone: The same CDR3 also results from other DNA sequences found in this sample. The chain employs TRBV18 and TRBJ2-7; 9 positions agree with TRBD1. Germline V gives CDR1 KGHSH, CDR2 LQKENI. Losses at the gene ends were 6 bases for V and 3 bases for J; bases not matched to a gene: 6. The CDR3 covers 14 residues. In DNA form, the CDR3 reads TGTGCCAGCTCGCCTCCGGGACAGGGCTACGAGCAGTACTTC. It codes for CASSPPGQGYEQYF. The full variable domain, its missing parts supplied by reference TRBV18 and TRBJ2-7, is NAGVMQNPRHLVRRRGQEARLRCSPMKGHSHVYWYRQLPEEGLKFMVYLQKENIIDESGMPKERFSAEFPKEGPSILRIQQVVRGDSAAYFCASSPPGQGYEQYFGPGTRLTVT.

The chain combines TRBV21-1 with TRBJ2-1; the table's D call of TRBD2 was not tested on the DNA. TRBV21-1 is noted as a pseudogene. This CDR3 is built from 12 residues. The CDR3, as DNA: TGTGCCAGCAGCAAAGATAACAATGAGCAGTTCTTC. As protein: CASSKDNNEQFF.

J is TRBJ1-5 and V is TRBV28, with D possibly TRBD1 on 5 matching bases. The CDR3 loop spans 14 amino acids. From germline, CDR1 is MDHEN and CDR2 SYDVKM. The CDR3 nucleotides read TGTGGATGGGCGACCGGGACGGTCAATCAGCCCCAGCATTTT. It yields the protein CGWATGTVNQPQHF.

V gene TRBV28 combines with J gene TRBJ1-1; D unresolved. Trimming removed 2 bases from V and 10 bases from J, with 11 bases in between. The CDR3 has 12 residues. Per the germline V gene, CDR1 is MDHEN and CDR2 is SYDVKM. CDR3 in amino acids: CASSLTAMTAFF. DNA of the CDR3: TGTGCCAGCAGTTTAACGGCCATGACAGCTTTCTTT.

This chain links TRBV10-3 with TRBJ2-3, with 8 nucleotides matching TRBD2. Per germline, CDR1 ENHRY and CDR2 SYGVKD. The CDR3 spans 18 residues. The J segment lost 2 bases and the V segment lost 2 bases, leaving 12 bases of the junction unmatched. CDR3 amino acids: CAISEIGRSGRFTDTQYF. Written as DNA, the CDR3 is TGTGCCATCAGTGAGATAGGACGGAGCGGGAGATTCACAGATACGCAGTATTTT.

The CDR3 is CASSLGGLWTGAPDTQYF. Here the CDR3 DNA reads TGCGCCAGCAGCTTGGGAGGGCTATGGACAGGGGCCCCAGATACGCAGTATTTT. The genes are TRBV5-1 and TRBJ2-3; 9 positions agree with TRBD1. V was clipped by 0 bases and J by 4 bases; unmatched bases: 12. Germline CDR1 reads SGHRS; CDR2 reads YFSETQ. The CDR3 is made up of 18 amino acids.

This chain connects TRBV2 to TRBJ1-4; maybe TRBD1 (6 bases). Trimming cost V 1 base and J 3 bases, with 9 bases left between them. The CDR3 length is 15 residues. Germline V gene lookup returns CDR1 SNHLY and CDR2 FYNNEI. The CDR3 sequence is CASSEVGTPNEKLFF. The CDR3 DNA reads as TGTGCCAGCAGTGAAGTGGGGACACCTAATGAAAAACTGTTTTTT. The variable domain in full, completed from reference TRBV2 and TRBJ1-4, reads EPEVTQTPSHQVTQMGQEVILRCVPISNHLYFYWYRQILGQKVEFLVSFYNNEISEKSEIFDDQFSVERPDGSNFTLKIRSTKLEDSAMYFCASSEVGTPNEKLFFGSGTQLSVL.

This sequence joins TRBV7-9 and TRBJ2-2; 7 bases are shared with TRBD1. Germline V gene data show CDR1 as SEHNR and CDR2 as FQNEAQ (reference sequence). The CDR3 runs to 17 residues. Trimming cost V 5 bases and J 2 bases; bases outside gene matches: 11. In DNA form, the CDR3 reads TGTGCCAGCAGCCCGACAGGGATTGGGGGAAACACCGGGGAGCTGTTTTTT. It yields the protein CASSPTGIGGNTGELFF.

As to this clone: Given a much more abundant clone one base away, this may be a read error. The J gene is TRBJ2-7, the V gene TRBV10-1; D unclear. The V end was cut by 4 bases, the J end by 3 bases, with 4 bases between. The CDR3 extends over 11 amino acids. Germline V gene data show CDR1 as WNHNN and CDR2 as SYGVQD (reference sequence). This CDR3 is CASSGIYEQYF. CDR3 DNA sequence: TGCGCCAGCAGTGGAATCTACGAGCAGTACTTC.

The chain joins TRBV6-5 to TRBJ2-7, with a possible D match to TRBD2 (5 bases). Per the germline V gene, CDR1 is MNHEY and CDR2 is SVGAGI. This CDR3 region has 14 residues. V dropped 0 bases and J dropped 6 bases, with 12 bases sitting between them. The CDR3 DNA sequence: TGTGCCAGCAGTTACTCCCCGAGGGCAGGCGAGCAGTACTTC. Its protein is CASSYSPRAGEQYF.

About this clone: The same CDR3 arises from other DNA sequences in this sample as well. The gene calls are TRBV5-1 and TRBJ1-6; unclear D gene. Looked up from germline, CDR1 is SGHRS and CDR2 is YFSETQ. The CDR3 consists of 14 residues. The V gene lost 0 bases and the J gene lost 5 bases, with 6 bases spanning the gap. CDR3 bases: TGCGCCAGCAGCTTGGGTACAGATAATTCACCCCTCCACTTT. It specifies CASSLGTDNSPLHF.